A selection of T cell receptor beta chains follows, all from one sample in a study of blood T cell repertoires in COVID-19. Assay: immunoSEQ multiplex PCR; the TCRdb copy retains only in-frame clones and omits some. The sample yields 100,000 to 150,000 clones, over 60% seen once. Sequences were obtained from peripheral blood. These receptors came from a woman between 70 and 85 years old with acute or convalescent COVID-19. Both conserved end residues are part of each CDR3. The order of the fields is clone size, D gene, J gene, CDR3 length, V gene, CDR3 DNA, CDR3 protein. The D gene is left open where the match is weak. Only some rows state a clone size, as once, few, many or a class for expanded clones.

>-|-|TRBJ2-3|11|TRBV30
TGTGCCTGGAGTGTCTCAGATACGCAGTATTTT
CAWSVSDTQYF
>once|-|TRBJ2-5|14|TRBV4-1
TGCGCCAGCAGCCAAGTTGGTGGGAGGGAGACCCAGTACTTC
CASSQVGGRETQYF
>-|-|TRBJ2-5|14|TRBV10-1
TGCGCCAGCAGTGCAGGACAGAACCAAGAGACCCAGTACTTC
CASSAGQNQETQYF
>once|TRBD1|TRBJ1-1|14|TRBV10-1
TGCGCCAGCAGTCCGGGACAGGGGATCACTGAAGCTTTCTTT
CASSPGQGITEAFF
>-|TRBD1|TRBJ2-1|15|TRBV14
TGTGCCAGCAGCCAAGTCGGGACAGGGGGCAATGAGCAGTTCTTC
CASSQVGTGGNEQFF
>-|-|TRBJ1-6|13|TRBV30
TGTGCCTGGATGAGGGTCCCGGATTCACCCCTCCACTTT
CAWMRVPDSPLHF
>-|-|TRBJ1-2|14|TRBV6-1
TGTGCCAGCAGTGATCCCGGGTCGGGGTTCGGCTACACCTTC
CASSDPGSGFGYTF
>-|TRBD1|TRBJ1-4|15|TRBV19
TGTGCCAGTAGTCCACGGACAGGGTTTGTGGAAAAACTGTTTTTT
CASSPRTGFVEKLFF
>-|TRBD1|TRBJ1-2|13|TRBV5-5
TGTGCCAGCAGCGTCGACAGGGGGCTTGGCTACACCTTC
CASSVDRGLGYTF
>-|-|TRBJ1-4|13|TRBV12-3/TRBV12-4
TGTGCCAGCAGTCTGGGGGGATCCGAAAAACTGTTTTTT
CASSLGGSEKLFF
>-|TRBD1|TRBJ1-4|15|TRBV4-1
TGCGCCAGCAGCGGACAGGGGGTGATCGGTGAAAAACTGTTTTTT
CASSGQGVIGEKLFF
>-|-|TRBJ2-7|14|TRBV27
TGTGCCAGCAGCCCCAGGGGTTCTACCTACGAGCAGTACTTC
CASSPRGSTYEQYF
>-|-|TRBJ2-5|15|TRBV5-1
TGCGCCAGCAGCTTGTCTGTCAGGGGCCAAGAGACCCAGTACTTC
CASSLSVRGQETQYF
>-|-|TRBJ2-1|11|TRBV5-1
TGCGCCAGCAGCATTAGTAGAGAGCAGTTCTTC
CASSISREQFF
>-|TRBD1|TRBJ1-6|15|TRBV7-2
TGTGCCAGCAGCTCCGGGACAGATTTTAATTCACCCCTCCACTTT
CASSSGTDFNSPLHF
>-|TRBD1|TRBJ2-5|16|TRBV5-1
TGCGCCAGCAGCTTGGCCGGGGACAGGGTGGTAGAGACCCAGTACTTC
CASSLAGDRVVETQYF
>once|TRBD1|TRBJ2-1|14|TRBV19
TGTGCCAGTAAAATGGGACAGAGTTACAATGAGCAGTTCTTC
CASKMGQSYNEQFF
>-|-|TRBJ2-1|15|TRBV19
TGTGCCAGTAGTATAGGGCTAAGGGCTAGCGATGAGCAGTTCTTC
CASSIGLRASDEQFF
>few|-|TRBJ2-2|13|TRBV5-8
TGTGCGAGCGTCCGGGGAAGAGACGGGGAGCTGTTTTTT
CASVRGRDGELFF
>-|TRBD1|TRBJ2-3|15|TRBV28
TGTGCCAGCAGCTCAGGGGGCCGGGGCCCAGATACGCAGTATTTT
CASSSGGRGPDTQYF
>-|-|TRBJ2-6|14|TRBV29-1
TGCAGCGTTGGAGGCAGCTCTGGGGCCAACGTCCTGACTTTC
CSVGGSSGANVLTF
>-|-|TRBJ2-5|13|TRBV30
TGTGCCTGGAGTGTAAGGACAGTAGGGGCCCAGTACTTC
CAWSVRTVGAQYF
>-|TRBD1|TRBJ1-1|14|TRBV5-1
TGCGCCAGCAGCTCACAGGGGAAAGGGACTGAAGCTTTCTTT
CASSSQGKGTEAFF
>-|-|TRBJ2-5|14|TRBV18
TGTGCCAGCTCACCACCGAGCAGGGAAGAGACCCAGTACTTC
CASSPPSREETQYF
>-|TRBD1|TRBJ1-5|14|TRBV6-5
TGTGCCAGCAGTTCCGACAGGGTGGGACAGCCCCAGCATTTT
CASSSDRVGQPQHF
>few|-|TRBJ1-2|13|TRBV6-5
TGTGCCAGCAGTCCAGGGGCGGCCTATGGCTACACCTTC
CASSPGAAYGYTF
>once|-|TRBJ2-1|13|TRBV27
TGTGCCAGCAGTTACAGGGGAGGCAATGAGCAGTTCTTC
CASSYRGGNEQFF
>-|-|TRBJ1-2|12|TRBV7-2
TGTGCCAGCAGCCCCACGAGCCCCGGCTACACCTTC
CASSPTSPGYTF